The next 2 T cell receptor beta chains were all read from a single sample in a study of blood T cell repertoires in COVID-19. The table came from immunoSEQ multiplex PCR; TCRdb's copy has only in-frame clones and leaves some out. This table holds over 80,000 clones, 90% found once. Source material: peripheral blood. The source of these receptors is a man between 60 and 70 years old with acute or convalescent COVID-19.

This clone was observed a single time. The gene calls are TRBV10-2 and TRBJ2-3, with TRBD1 matching 8 bases. Trimming removed 3 bases from V and 4 bases from J; junction bases left unmatched: 6. The length of the CDR3 is 15 residues. Germline loops: CDR1 WSHSY, CDR2 SAAADI. DNA for the CDR3: TGCGCCAGCAGTGAAGTGGACAGGGCCGCAGATACGCAGTATTTT. As protein: CASSEVDRAADTQYF.

The V gene is TRBV6-1, the J gene TRBJ2-7, with TRBD2 as a possible D gene (5 bases). The germline V gene has CDR1 MNHNS and CDR2 SASEGT. Trimming left V 3 bases short and J 2 bases short, with 8 bases between. The CDR3 covers 13 residues. The CDR3 loop is CASSERVPYEQYF. CDR3 DNA sequence: TGTGCCAGCAGTGAGAGGGTCCCCTACGAGCAGTACTTC.